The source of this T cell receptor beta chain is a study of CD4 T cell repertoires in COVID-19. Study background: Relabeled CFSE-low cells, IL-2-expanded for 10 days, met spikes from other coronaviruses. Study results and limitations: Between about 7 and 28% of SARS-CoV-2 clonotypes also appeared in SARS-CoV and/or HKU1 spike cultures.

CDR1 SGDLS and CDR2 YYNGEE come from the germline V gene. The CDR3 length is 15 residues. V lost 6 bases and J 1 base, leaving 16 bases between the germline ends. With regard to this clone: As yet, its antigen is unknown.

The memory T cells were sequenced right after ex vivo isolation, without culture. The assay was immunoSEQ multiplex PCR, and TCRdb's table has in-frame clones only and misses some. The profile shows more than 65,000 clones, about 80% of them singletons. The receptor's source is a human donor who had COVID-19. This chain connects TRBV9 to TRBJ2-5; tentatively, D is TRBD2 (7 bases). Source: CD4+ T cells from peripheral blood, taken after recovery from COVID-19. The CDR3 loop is CASTWGGSSQETQYF. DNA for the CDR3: TGTGCCAGCACCTGGGGGGGCAGTTCCCAAGAGACCCAGTACTTC.